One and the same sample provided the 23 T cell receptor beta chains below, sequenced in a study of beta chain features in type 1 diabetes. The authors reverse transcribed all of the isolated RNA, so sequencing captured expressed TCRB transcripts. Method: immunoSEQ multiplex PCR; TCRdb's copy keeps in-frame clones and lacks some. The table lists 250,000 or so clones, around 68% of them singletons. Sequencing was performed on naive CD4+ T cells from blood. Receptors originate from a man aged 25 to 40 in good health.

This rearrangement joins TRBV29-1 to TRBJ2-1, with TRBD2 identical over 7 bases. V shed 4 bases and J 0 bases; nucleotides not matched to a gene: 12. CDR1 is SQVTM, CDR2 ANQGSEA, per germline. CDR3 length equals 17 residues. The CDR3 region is CSVVPRGDLSSYNEQFF. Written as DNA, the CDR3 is TGCAGCGTTGTCCCCCGGGGGGACCTTAGCTCCTACAATGAGCAGTTCTTC.

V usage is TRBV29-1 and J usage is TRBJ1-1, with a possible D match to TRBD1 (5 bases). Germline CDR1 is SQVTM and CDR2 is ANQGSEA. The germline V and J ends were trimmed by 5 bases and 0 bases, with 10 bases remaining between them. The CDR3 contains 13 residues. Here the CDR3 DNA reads TGCAGCGTTCAGGGCATCATGAACACTGAAGCTTTCTTT. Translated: CSVQGIMNTEAFF.

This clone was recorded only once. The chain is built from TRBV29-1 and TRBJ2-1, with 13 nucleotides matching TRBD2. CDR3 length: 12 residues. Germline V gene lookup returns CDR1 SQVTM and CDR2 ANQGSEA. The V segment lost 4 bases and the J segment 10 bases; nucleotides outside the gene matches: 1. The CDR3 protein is CSVGLAGGEQFF. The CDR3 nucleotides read TGCAGCGTTGGACTAGCGGGGGGCGAGCAGTTCTTC.

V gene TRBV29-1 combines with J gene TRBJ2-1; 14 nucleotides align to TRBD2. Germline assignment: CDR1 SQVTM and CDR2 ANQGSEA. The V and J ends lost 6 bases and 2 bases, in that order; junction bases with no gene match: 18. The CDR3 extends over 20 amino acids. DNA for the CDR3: TGCAGCGTCATGGACAGACCGGGACTAGCGGGAGCCAGACCCTACAATGAGCAGTTCTTC. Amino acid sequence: CSVMDRPGLAGARPYNEQFF.

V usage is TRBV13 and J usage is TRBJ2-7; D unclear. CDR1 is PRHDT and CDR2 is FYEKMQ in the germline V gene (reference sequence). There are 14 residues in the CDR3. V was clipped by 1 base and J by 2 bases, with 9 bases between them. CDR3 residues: CASSLVLKAYEQYF. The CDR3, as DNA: TGTGCCAGCAGCTTAGTTCTGAAAGCCTACGAGCAGTACTTC.

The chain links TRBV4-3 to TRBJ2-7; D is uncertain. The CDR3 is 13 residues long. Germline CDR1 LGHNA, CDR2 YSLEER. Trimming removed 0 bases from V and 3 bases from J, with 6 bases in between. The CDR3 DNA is TGCGCCAGCAGCCAAGATGGTATCTACGAGCAGTACTTC. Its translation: CASSQDGIYEQYF.

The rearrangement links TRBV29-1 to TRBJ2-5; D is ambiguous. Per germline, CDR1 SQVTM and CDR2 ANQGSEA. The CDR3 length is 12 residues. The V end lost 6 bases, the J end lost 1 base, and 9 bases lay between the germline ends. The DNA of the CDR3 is TGCAGCGTCCACTACTTCCAAGAGACCCAGTACTTC. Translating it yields CSVHYFQETQYF.

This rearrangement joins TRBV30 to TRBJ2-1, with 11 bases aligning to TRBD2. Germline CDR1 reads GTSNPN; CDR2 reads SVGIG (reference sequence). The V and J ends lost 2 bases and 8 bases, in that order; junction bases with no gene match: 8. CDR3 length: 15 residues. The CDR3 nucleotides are TGTGCCTGGAGTATAGCGGGAGGGCCAAGGGATGAGCAGTTCTTC. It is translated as CAWSIAGGPRDEQFF. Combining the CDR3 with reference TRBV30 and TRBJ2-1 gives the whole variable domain SQTIHQWPATLVQPVGSPLSLECTVEGTSNPNLYWYRQAAGRGLQLLFYSVGIGQISSEVPQNLSASRPQDRQFILSSKKLLLSDSGFYLCAWSIAGGPRDEQFFGPGTRLTVL.

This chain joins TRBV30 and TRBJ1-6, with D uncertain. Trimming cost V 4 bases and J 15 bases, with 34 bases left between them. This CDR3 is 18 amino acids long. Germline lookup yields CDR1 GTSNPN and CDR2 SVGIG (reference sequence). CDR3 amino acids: CAWNKYSSPIPIISYLHF. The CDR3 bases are TGTGCCTGGAACAAGTATTCCAGCCCGATTCCTATAATCTCTTACCTCCACTTT.

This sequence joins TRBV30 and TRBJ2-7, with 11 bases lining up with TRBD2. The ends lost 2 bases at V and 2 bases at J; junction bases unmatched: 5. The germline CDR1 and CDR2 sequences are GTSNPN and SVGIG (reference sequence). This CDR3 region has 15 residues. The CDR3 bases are TGTGCCTGGAGTCTCCTAGCGGGGGGCCCCTACGAGCAGTACTTC. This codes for CAWSLLAGGPYEQYF.

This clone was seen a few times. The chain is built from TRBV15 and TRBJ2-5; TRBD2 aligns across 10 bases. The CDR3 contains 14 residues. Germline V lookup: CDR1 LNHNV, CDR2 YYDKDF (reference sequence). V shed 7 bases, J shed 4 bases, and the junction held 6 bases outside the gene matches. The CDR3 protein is CATKASGRAETQYF. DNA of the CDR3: TGTGCCACCAAAGCGAGCGGGAGGGCAGAGACCCAGTACTTC.

The CDR3 coding sequence is TGTGCCAGCAGTGAATCCCGAGGGGGCCGGACAGATACGCAGTATTTT. Protein product: CASSESRGGRTDTQYF. The chain couples TRBV25-1 to TRBJ2-3; 7 bases fit TRBD1. V lost 1 base and J lost 3; bases outside the gene matches: 7. CDR3 length: 16 amino acids. In germline, CDR1 is MGHDK, CDR2 SYGVNS.

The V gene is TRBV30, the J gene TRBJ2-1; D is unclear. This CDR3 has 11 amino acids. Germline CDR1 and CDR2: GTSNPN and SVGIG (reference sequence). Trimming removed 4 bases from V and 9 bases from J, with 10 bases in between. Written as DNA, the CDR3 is TGTGCCTGGATTTATTTAGGTGAGCAGTTCTTC. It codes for CAWIYLGEQFF.

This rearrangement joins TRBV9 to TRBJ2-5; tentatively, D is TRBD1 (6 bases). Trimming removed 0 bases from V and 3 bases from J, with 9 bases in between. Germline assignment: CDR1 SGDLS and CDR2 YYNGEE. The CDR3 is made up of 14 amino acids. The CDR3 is CASSVARTEETQYF. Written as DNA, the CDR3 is TGTGCCAGCAGCGTAGCCCGGACAGAAGAGACCCAGTACTTC.

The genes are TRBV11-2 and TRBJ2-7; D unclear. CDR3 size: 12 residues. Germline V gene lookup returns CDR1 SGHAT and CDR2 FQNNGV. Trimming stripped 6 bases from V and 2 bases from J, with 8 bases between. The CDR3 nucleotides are TGTGCCAGCAGTCGGGTCGCCTACGAGCAGTACTTC. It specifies CASSRVAYEQYF. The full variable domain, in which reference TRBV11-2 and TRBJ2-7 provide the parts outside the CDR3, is EAGVAQSPRYKIIEKRQSVAFWCNPISGHATLYWYQQILGQGPKLLIQFQNNGVVDDSQLPKDRFSAERLKGVDSTLKIQPAKLEDSAVYLCASSRVAYEQYFGPGTRLTVT.

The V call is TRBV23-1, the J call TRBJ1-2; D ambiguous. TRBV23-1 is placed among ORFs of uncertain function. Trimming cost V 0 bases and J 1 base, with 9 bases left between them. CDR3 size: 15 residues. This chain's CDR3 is CASSQSSQDNYGYTF. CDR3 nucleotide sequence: TGCGCCAGCAGTCAATCATCTCAGGATAACTATGGCTACACCTTC.

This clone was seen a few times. CDR3 DNA sequence: TGTGCCAGCAGCTGGCCACAGGGAGACAAAAACATTCAGTACTTC. Translating gives CASSWPQGDKNIQYF. The chain has TRBV7-9 and TRBJ2-4; weak D call: TRBD1 (6 bases). V was clipped by 4 bases and J by 3 bases, with 13 bases between them. Germline loops: CDR1 SEHNR, CDR2 FQNEAQ (reference sequence). There are 15 residues in the CDR3.

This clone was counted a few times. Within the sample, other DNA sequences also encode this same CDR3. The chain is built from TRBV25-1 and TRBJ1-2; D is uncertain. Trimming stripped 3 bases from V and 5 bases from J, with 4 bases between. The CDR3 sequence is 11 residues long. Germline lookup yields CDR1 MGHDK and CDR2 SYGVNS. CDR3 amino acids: CASSDGYGYTF. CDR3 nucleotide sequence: TGTGCCAGCAGTGACGGGTATGGCTACACCTTC.

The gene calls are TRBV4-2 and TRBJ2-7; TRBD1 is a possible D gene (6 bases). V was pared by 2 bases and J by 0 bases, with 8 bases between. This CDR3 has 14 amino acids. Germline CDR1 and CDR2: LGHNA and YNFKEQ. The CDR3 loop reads CASSQRGGSYEQYF. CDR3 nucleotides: TGTGCCAGCAGCCAACGAGGGGGCTCCTACGAGCAGTACTTC.

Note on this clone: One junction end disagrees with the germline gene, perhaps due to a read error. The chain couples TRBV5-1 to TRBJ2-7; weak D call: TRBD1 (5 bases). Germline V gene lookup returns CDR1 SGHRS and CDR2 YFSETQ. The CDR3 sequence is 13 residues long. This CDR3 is CASSLGPSFEQYF. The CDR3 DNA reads TGCGCCAGCAGCCTGGGGCCCTCCTTCGAGCAGTACTTC.

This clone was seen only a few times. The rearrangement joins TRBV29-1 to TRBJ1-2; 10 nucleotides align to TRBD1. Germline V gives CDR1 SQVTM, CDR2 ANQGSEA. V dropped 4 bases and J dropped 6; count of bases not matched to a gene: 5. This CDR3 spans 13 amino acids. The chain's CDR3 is CSVVDRGRDGYTF. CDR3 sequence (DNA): TGCAGCGTTGTCGACAGGGGGCGGGATGGCTACACCTTC.

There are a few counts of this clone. The CDR3 DNA reads TGTGCCAGCAGCTTAGGAGTAGCTCAGTTCTTC. This sequence encodes CASSLGVAQFF. The chain joins TRBV7-2 to TRBJ2-1; D is uncertain. Germline V lookup: CDR1 SGHTA, CDR2 FQGNSA. Trimming shortened V by 1 base and J by 13 bases, and 8 bases separated the two germline ends. The CDR3 totals 11 residues.

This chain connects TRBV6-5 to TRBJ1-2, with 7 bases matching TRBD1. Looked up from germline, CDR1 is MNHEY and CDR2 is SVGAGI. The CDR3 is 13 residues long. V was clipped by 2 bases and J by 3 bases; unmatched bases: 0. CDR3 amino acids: CASSYDRDYGYTF. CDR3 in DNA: TGTGCCAGCAGTTACGACAGGGACTATGGCTACACCTTC.